These 25 T cell receptor beta chains were sequenced from one sample in a study of T cells expressing NK-cell markers. For each CDR3 protein, TCRdb gives one entry from its re-call of the 5' RACE reads, without DNA. This table lists 20,000 to 25,000 distinct CDR3 sequences. Sequenced input: blood T cells: a sorted CD56 or NKG2C T cell subset, CD4+ or CD8+ T cells, or bulk PBMC T cells (not recorded which). These TCRs come from a man aged 18 to 69 in good health.

The chain couples TRBV20-1 to TRBJ2-7; TCRdb selects TRBD1, and the lack of DNA leaves this call unchecked. The CDR3 contains 13 residues. The germline gives CDR1 DFQATT, CDR2 SNEGSKA (reference sequence). CDR3 residues: CSATGRDSYEQYF.

This chain joins TRBV25-1 and TRBJ2-7; TCRdb's D call of TRBD2 is untestable without DNA. CDR3 length: 16 residues. Germline V gene sequence: CDR1 MGHDK, CDR2 SYGVNS. The CDR3 loop reads CASSESTSGRASEQYF.

The CDR3 region is CASTLGSKIGGETQYF. The chain combines TRBV7-9 with TRBJ2-5; as DNA is missing, the TRBD2 call by TCRdb cannot be tested. CDR1 is SEHNR, CDR2 FQNEAQ, per germline (reference sequence). CDR3 length: 16 amino acids.

The CDR3 loop reads CSASLGQGLTQYF. The rearrangement uses TRBV20-1 and TRBJ2-5; TCRdb calls TRBD1, which cannot be checked without DNA. The CDR3 contains 13 residues. CDR1 and CDR2 (germline): DFQATT, SNEGSKA (reference sequence).

This chain's CDR3 is CASSQDRAQPQHF. V and J are TRBV4-3 and TRBJ1-5. The CDR3 has 13 amino acids. Germline V gives CDR1 LGHNA, CDR2 YSLEER.

The chain couples TRBV7-3 to TRBJ1-2; the D call of TRBD1 rests on TCRdb alone, since no DNA is present to check it. The germline V gene encodes CDR1 SGHTA and CDR2 FQGTGA. This CDR3 has 14 residues. The CDR3 loop is CASSSGQVNYGYTF. Full variable domain (missing parts from reference TRBV7-3 and TRBJ1-2): GAGVSQTPSNKVTEKGKYVELRCDPISGHTALYWYRQSLGQGPEFLIYFQGTGAADDSGLPNDRFFAVRPEGSVSTLKIQRTERGDSAVYLCASSSGQVNYGYTFGSGTRLTVV.

The chain carries TRBV4-3 and TRBJ2-2; the TCRdb D gene call, TRBD1, has no DNA to confirm it. The CDR3 is 17 residues long. Germline assignment: CDR1 LGHNA and CDR2 YSLEER. CDR3: CASSQDRVPPNTGELFF.

The V gene is TRBV27, the J gene TRBJ1-2; TCRdb's D gene call, TRBD1, goes unchecked for lack of DNA. CDR3 size: 17 residues. Germline CDR1 MNHEY, CDR2 SMNVEV (reference sequence). The CDR3 spells CASSLRADRGANYGYTF.

The rearrangement uses TRBV30 and TRBJ2-7; without DNA, the TCRdb call of TRBD2 cannot be checked. The germline gives CDR1 GTSNPN, CDR2 SVGIG (reference sequence). The CDR3 has 15 residues. The CDR3 sequence is CAWSLGDPGPWGQYF.

V is TRBV28 and J is TRBJ2-1; TCRdb indicates TRBD2, and absent DNA this call remains unverified. Germline loops: CDR1 MDHEN, CDR2 SYDVKM. This CDR3 contains 16 residues. Here the CDR3 reads CASRTAGTSVYNEQFF.

By frequency, this clonotype registers medium-sized. The chain links TRBV7-9 to TRBJ1-1; with no DNA, the TCRdb D assignment of TRBD1 cannot be verified. Germline CDR1 and CDR2: SEHNR and FQNEAQ (reference sequence). The CDR3 totals 13 residues. The CDR3 loop reads CASSLEQGASAFF.

The chain combines TRBV29-1 with TRBJ1-2. The germline V gene has CDR1 SQVTM and CDR2 ANQGSEA. The CDR3 is made up of 13 amino acids. The CDR3 protein is CSVNDGTVYGYTF.

The rearrangement uses TRBV11-3 and TRBJ2-2; TCRdb proposes TRBD2, but this gene call is untestable without DNA. The CDR3 is 18 residues long. Germline V lookup: CDR1 SGHNT, CDR2 YENEEA. The CDR3 sequence: CASSLDPSGRARTGELFF.

The V and J genes are TRBV4-2 and TRBJ2-1; the D call from TCRdb, TRBD2, cannot be confirmed without DNA. CDR1 LGHNA and CDR2 YNFKEQ come from the germline V gene. The length of the CDR3 is 17 residues. The CDR3 spells CASSHGTSGGWGDEQFF.

The V call is TRBV12-3 or TRBV12-4, the J call TRBJ2-3; TCRdb reports TRBD1, a call that lacks DNA to check it against. The CDR3 contains 15 residues. CDR3 sequence: CASKTAQGWTDTQYF.

The CDR3 loop reads CASSPGQGAYEQYF. V gene TRBV7-2 combines with J gene TRBJ2-7; TCRdb selects TRBD1, and the lack of DNA leaves this call unchecked. The germline V gene has CDR1 SGHTA and CDR2 FQGNSA. CDR3 length: 14 residues.

The chain uses TRBV25-1 and TRBJ2-1; no DNA is available, so the TRBD2 call from TCRdb remains unchecked. Germline CDR1 and CDR2: MGHDK and SYGVNS. The CDR3 loop spans 14 amino acids. This CDR3 is CASRTSGGHNEQFF.

This chain links TRBV10-3 with TRBJ1-5. This CDR3 is built from 13 residues. From germline, CDR1 is ENHRY and CDR2 SYGVKD. CDR3 in amino acids: CAISRTDNQPQHF.

The chain is built from TRBV5-4 and TRBJ2-3; TCRdb lists TRBD1, though no DNA is available to test this call. CDR3 length: 16 residues. Germline V gene lookup returns CDR1 SGHNT and CDR2 YYREEE (reference sequence). CDR3 region: CASSLVIGGSTDTQYF.

This chain links TRBV7-6 with TRBJ2-3; absent DNA, TCRdb's TRBD2 call cannot be checked. This CDR3 spans 17 amino acids. Per the germline V gene, CDR1 is SGHVS and CDR2 is FNYEAQ. CDR3 sequence reads: CASSLGATSGLTDTQYF. The full variable domain, completed using reference TRBV7-6 and TRBJ2-3, is GAGVSQSPRYKVTKRGQDVALRCDPISGHVSLYWYRQALGQGPEFLTYFNYEAQQDKSGLPNDRFSAERPEGSISTLTIQRTEQRDSAMYRCASSLGATSGLTDTQYFGPGTRLTVL.

This chain connects TRBV7-2 to TRBJ2-1; TCRdb's D gene call, TRBD2, goes unchecked for lack of DNA. The CDR3 extends over 13 amino acids. Looked up from germline, CDR1 is SGHTA and CDR2 is FQGNSA. CDR3 in amino acids: CASSLVLAGGPSF.

The genes are TRBV27 and TRBJ2-1; checking the TCRdb D call of TRBD2 is not possible without DNA. The CDR3 runs 15 residues. CDR1 is MNHEY, CDR2 SMNVEV, per germline (reference sequence). The chain's CDR3 is CASSWIAGAYNEQFF.

The gene calls are TRBV11-2 and TRBJ2-6; TCRdb picks TRBD1, but there is no DNA to check that call. In germline, CDR1 is SGHAT, CDR2 FQNNGV. The CDR3 has 18 residues. The CDR3 loop is CASSSGTGVSSGANVLTF.

The rearrangement uses TRBV20-1 and TRBJ1-5; TCRdb's D call of TRBD1 is untestable without DNA. The CDR3 totals 17 residues. The germline CDR1 and CDR2 sequences are DFQATT and SNEGSKA (reference sequence). The chain's CDR3 is CSASRDRSLYSNQPQHF.

The V and J genes are TRBV20-1 and TRBJ2-2; TCRdb gives TRBD2 as the D gene, but with no DNA this cannot be confirmed. Germline V gene data show CDR1 as DFQATT and CDR2 as SNEGSKA (reference sequence). The CDR3 runs 15 residues. CDR3 loop: CSARVLLGSPGELFF.